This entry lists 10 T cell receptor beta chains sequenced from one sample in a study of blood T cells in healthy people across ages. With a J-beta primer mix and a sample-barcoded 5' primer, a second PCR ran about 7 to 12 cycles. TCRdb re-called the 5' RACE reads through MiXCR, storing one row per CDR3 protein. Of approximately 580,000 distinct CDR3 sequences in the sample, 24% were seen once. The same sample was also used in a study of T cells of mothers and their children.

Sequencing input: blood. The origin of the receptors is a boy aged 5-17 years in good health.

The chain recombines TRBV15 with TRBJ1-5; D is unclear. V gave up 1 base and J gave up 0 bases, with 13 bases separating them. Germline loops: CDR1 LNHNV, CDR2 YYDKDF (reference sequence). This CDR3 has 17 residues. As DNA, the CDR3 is TGTGCCACCAGCAGAGCTTCAGTACTAGATAGCAATCAGCCCCAGCATTTT. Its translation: CATSRASVLDSNQPQHF.

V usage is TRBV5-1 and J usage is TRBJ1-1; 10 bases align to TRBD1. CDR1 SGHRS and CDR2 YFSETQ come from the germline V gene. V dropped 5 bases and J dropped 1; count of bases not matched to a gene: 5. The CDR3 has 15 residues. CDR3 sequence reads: CASSRQGAGNTEAFF. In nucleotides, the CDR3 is TGCGCCAGCAGTAGACAGGGGGCCGGGAACACTGAAGCTTTCTTT.

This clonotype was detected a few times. The DNA for the CDR3 is TGCAGTGCTAGAGGCCAGGGAAAAAACATTCAGTACTTC. Its protein product is CSARGQGKNIQYF. The J gene is TRBJ2-4, the V gene TRBV20-1; tentatively, D is TRBD1 (5 bases). V was cut by 1 base and J by 4 bases, with 8 bases left in between. CDR3 length: 13 amino acids. Germline V gives CDR1 DFQATT, CDR2 SNEGSKA (reference sequence).

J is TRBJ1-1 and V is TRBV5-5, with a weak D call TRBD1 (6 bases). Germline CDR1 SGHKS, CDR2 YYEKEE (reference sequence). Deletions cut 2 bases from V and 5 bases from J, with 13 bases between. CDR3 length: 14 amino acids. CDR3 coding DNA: TGTGCCAGCAGCTTTCCCGGGGGCGAGACTGAAGCTTTCTTT. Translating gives CASSFPGGETEAFF.

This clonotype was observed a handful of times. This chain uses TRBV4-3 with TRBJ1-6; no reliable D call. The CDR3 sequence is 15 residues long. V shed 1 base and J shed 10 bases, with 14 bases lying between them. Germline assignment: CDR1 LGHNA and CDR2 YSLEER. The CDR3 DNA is TGCGCCAGCAGCCAAGGGGAGGGTGTATACTCACCCCTCCACTTT. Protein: CASSQGEGVYSPLHF.

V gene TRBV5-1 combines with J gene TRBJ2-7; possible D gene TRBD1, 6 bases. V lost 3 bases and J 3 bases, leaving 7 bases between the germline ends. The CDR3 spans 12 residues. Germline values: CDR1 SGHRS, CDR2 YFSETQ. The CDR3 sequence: CASSSGHYEQYF. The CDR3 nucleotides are TGCGCCAGCAGCTCGGGACACTACGAGCAGTACTTC.

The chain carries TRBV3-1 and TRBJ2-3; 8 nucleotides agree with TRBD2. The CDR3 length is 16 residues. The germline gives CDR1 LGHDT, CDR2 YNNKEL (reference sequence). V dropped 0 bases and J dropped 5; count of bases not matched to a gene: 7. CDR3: CASSQEGAGVLDTQYF. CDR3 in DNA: TGTGCCAGCAGCCAAGAAGGAGCGGGAGTTCTAGATACGCAGTATTTT.

The CDR3 sequence is CASSLGLAEVTDTQYF. The CDR3 nucleotides are TGTGCCAGCAGCCTGGGACTAGCAGAAGTCACAGATACGCAGTATTTT. The chain couples TRBV3-1 to TRBJ2-3, with TRBD2 identical over 9 bases. Germline V CDR1 and CDR2: LGHDT, YNNKEL (reference sequence). V lost 4 bases and J lost 2; bases outside the gene matches: 7. The length of the CDR3 is 16 residues.

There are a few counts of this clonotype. The DNA of the CDR3 is TGTGCCAGCAGCTTGCGGGGGGAGCTTTCCTACGAGCAGTACTTC. This encodes CASSLRGELSYEQYF. The V and J genes are TRBV7-6 and TRBJ2-5; TRBD2 agrees at 8 bases. The J call may be faulty, since TRBJ2-7 better matches the DNA end. The CDR3 has 15 residues. Germline-derived CDR1 and CDR2 are SGHVS and FNYEAQ.

CDR3 DNA sequence: TGCAGCGTTGCCCCCGGGACAGTCCCCTACGAGCAGTACTTC. This encodes CSVAPGTVPYEQYF. The genes are TRBV29-1 and TRBJ2-7; TRBD1 matches at 7 bases. Looked up from germline, CDR1 is SQVTM and CDR2 is ANQGSEA. The CDR3 length is 14 residues. V dropped 4 bases and J dropped 2; count of bases not matched to a gene: 8.